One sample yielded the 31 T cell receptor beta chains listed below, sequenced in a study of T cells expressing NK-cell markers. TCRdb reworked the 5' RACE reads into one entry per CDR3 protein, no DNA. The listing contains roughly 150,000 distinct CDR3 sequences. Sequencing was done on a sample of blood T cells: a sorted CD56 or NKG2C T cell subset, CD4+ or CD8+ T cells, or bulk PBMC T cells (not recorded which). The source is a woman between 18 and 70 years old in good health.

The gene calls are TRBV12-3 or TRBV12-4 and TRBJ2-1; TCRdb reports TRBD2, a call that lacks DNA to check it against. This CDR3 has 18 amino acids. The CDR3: CASSSGRTGTAEGNEQFF.

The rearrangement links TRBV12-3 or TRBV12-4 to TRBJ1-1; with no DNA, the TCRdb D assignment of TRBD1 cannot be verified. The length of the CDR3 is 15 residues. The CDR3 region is CASSLKGWVNTEAFF.

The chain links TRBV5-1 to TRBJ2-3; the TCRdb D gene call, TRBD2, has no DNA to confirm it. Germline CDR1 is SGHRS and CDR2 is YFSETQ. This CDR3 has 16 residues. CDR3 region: CASSLSTSGGVNTQYF.

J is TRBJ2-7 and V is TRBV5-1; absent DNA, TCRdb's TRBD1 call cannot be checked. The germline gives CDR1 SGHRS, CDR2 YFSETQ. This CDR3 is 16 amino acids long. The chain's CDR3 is CASSNRDRALPYEQYF.

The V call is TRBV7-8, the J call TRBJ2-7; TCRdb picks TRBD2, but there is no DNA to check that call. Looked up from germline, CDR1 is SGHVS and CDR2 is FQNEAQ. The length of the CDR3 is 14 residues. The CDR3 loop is CASSGGLAGYEQYF.

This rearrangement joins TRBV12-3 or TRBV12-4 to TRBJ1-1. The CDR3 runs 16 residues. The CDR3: CASSLARIRLNTEAFF.

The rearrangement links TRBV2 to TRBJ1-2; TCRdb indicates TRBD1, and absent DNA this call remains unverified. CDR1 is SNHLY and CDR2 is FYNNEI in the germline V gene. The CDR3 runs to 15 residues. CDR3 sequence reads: CASSEVRQGAYGYTF.

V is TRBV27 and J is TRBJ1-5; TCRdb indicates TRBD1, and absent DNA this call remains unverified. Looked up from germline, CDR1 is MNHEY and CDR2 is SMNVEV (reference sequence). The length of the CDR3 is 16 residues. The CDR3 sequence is CASSPLAGPGNQPQHF.

The CDR3 sequence is CASSRTGKNTGELFF. This chain joins TRBV6-1 and TRBJ2-2; absent DNA, TCRdb's TRBD1 call cannot be checked. The germline CDR1 and CDR2 sequences are MNHNS and SASEGT. CDR3 length: 15 residues.

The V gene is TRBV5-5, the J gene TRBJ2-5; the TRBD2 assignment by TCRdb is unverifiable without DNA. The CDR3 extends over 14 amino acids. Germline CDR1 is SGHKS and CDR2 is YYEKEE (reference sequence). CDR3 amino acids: CASSLREGRETQYF.

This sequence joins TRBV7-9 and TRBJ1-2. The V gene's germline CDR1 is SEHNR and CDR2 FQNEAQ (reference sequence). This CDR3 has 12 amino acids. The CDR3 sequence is CASSTSAYGYTF. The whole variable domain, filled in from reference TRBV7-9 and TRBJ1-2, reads DTGVSQNPRHKITKRGQNVTFRCDPISEHNRLYWYRQTLGQGPEFLTYFQNEAQLEKSRLLSDRFSAERPKGSFSTLEIQRTEQGDSAMYLCASSTSAYGYTFGSGTRLTVV.

This CDR3 is CASTILEATSTDTQYF. The chain links TRBV6-5 to TRBJ2-3. The CDR3 has 16 residues. Germline V gene lookup returns CDR1 MNHEY and CDR2 SVGAGI.

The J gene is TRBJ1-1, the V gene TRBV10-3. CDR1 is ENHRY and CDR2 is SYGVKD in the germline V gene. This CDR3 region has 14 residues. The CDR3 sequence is CAISGHDPHTEAFF.

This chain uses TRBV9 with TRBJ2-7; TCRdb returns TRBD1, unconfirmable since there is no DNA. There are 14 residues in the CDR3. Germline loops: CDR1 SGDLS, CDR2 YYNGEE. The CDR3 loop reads CASSEDTGVRPQYF.

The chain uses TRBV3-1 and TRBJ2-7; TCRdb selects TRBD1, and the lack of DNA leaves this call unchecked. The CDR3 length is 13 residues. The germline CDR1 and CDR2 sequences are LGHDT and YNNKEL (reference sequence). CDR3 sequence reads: CASSQTRENEQYF.

The CDR3 protein is CASSLMGGWETQYF. The chain carries TRBV5-1 and TRBJ2-5; with no DNA, the TCRdb D assignment of TRBD1 cannot be verified. The CDR3 length is 14 residues. Germline CDR1 and CDR2: SGHRS and YFSETQ. Complete variable domain (other parts from reference TRBV5-1 and TRBJ2-5): KAGVTQTPRYLIKTRGQQVTLSCSPISGHRSVSWYQQTPGQGLQFLFEYFSETQRNKGNFPGRFSGRQFSNSRSEMNVSTLELGDSALYLCASSLMGGWETQYFGPGTRLLVL.

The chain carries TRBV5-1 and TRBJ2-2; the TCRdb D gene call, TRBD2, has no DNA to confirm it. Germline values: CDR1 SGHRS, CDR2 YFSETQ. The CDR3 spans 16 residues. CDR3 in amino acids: CASSLALAGVTGELFF.

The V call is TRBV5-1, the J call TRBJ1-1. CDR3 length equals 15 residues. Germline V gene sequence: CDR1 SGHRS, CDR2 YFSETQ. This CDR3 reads CASSVEGPPNTEAFF.

CDR3 sequence: CASSPRGQAEKLFF. The V and J genes are TRBV27 and TRBJ1-4; TCRdb lists TRBD1, though no DNA is available to test this call. Germline lookup yields CDR1 MNHEY and CDR2 SMNVEV (reference sequence). This CDR3 is 14 amino acids long.

The CDR3 spells CASSPVAGAPSGYTF. The chain couples TRBV6-2 or TRBV6-3 to TRBJ1-2; TCRdb selects TRBD1, and the lack of DNA leaves this call unchecked. CDR1 and CDR2 from the germline V gene are MNHEY and SVGEGT. The length of the CDR3 is 15 residues.

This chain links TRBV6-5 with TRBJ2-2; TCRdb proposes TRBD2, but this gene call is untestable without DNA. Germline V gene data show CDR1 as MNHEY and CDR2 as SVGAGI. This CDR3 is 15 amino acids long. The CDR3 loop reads CASSYSGYAGGELFF.

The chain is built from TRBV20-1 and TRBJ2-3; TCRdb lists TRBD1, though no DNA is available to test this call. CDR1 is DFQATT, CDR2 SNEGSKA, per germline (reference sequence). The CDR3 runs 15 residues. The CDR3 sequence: CSARDFRGQQDTQYF.

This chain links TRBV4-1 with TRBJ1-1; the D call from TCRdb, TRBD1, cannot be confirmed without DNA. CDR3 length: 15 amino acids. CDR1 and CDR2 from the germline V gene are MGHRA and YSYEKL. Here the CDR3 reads CASSQIGGMDTEAFF.

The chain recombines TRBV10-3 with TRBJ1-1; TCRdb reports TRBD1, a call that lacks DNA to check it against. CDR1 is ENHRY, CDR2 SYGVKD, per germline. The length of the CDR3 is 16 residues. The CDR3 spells CATGGDRGRRNTEAFF.

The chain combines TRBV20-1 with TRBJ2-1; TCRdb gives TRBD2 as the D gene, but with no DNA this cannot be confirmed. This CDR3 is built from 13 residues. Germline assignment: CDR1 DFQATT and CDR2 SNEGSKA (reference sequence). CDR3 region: CSATTTNGDEQFF.

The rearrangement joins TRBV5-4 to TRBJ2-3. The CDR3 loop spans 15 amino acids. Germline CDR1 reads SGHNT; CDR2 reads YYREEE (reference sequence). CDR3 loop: CASSLDFGGTDTQYF.

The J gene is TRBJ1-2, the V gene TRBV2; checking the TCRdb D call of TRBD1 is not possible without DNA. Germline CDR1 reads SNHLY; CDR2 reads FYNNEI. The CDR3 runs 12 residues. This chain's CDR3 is CASSSRARGYTF.

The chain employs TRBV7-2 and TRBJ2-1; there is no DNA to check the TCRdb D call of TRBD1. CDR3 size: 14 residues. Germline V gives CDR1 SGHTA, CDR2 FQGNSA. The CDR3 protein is CASSDRGSLVGQFF.

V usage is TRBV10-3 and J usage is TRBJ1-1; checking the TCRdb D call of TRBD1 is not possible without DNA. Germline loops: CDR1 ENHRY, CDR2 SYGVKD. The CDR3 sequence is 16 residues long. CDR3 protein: CAISAAAGQGKTEAFF.

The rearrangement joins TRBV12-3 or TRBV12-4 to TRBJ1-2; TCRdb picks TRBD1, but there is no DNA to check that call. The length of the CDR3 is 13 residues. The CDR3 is CASSLRGAEGYTF.

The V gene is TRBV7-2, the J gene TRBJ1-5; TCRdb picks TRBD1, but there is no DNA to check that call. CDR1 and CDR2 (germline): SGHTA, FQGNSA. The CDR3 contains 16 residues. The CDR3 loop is CASSRDRGGGNQPQHF.